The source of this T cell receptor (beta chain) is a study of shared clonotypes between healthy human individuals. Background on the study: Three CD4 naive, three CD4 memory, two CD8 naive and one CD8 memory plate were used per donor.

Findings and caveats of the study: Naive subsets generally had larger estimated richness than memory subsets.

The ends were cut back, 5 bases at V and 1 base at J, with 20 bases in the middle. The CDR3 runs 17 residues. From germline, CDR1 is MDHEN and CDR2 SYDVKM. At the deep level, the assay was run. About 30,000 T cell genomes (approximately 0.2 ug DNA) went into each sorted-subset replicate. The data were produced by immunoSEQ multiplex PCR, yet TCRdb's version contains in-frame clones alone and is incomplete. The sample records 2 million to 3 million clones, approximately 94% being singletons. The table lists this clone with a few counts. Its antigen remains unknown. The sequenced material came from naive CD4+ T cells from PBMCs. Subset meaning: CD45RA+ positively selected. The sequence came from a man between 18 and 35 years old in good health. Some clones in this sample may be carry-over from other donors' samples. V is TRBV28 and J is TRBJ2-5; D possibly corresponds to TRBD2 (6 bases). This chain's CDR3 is CASSPPNGRPIQETQYF. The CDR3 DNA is TGTGCCAGCAGTCCGCCGAACGGGAGACCCATCCAAGAGACCCAGTACTTC.